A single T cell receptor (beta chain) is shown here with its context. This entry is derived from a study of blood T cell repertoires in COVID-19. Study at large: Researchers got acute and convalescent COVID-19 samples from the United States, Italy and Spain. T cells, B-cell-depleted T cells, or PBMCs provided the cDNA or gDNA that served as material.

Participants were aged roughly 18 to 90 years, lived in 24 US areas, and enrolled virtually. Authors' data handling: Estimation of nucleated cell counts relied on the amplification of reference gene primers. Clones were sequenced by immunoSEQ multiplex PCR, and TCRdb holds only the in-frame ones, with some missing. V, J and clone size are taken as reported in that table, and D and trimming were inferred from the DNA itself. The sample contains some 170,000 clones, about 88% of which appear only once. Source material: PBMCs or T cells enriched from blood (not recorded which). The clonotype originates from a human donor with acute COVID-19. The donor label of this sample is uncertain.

Written as DNA, the CDR3 is TGTGCCAGCAGCTTAGACAGGGCTTCTAACTATGGCTACACCTTC. Translation: CASSLDRASNYGYTF. This chain joins TRBV7-2 and TRBJ1-2, with D perhaps matching TRBD1 (6 bases). The CDR3 extends over 15 amino acids. Trimming cost V 1 base and J 0 bases, with 9 bases left between them. CDR1 is SGHTA, CDR2 FQGNSA, per germline.